This T cell receptor beta chain was sequenced during a study of shared clonotypes between healthy human individuals. As for the study in general: Donors were a couple of women and three men aged 18 to 49.

The CDR3 extends over 17 amino acids. The trim removed 6 bases at V and 5 bases at J, leaving 9 bases unmatched. Germline CDR1 is PRHDT and CDR2 is FYEKMQ (reference sequence). Method: immunoSEQ multiplex PCR; TCRdb's copy keeps in-frame clones and lacks some. Seen here are 1,100,000 or so clones, around 78% observed once, and the top ten hold approximately 0.56%. Study-level findings and limits: Relative to their counterparts shared across all four donors, non-shared clonotypes exhibited diminished generation probabilities. Roughly 5% of naive CD4 clonotypes were shared across several donors.

A word on this clone: The antigen remains undetermined.

The investigators split CD4+ cells into a CD45RA+ naive subset and a CD45RA-negative memory subset. Sequenced: memory CD4+ T cells from PBMCs. The subset denotes: CD45RA-negative fraction. The chain links TRBV13 to TRBJ2-3; 15 bases align to TRBD2. The clonotype was recovered from a young man in good health. Some clones in this sample may be carry-over from other donors' samples. DNA for the CDR3: TGTGCCAGCAGACGGACTAGCGGGAGGGTTACAAGAGATACGCAGTATTTT. It codes for CASRRTSGRVTRDTQYF.